This TCR beta chain was captured in a study of T cell responses to AZD1222 COVID-19 vaccine. Study-wide results and caveats: With two AZD1222 doses given, Spike-specific TCR breadth and depth both rose.

As to this clone: Its antigen is undetermined.

The table came from immunoSEQ multiplex PCR; TCRdb's copy has only in-frame clones and leaves some out. The sample lists approximately 65,000 clones; almost 90% were seen once. The CDR3 has 16 residues. Germline values: CDR1 LGHDT, CDR2 YNNKEL (reference sequence). V gave up 3 bases and J gave up 7 bases; unmatched junction bases: 4. Sample: peripheral blood, taken on day 0 of AZD1222 vaccination. The source of this sequence is an adult in good health. The V gene is TRBV3-1 (or the pseudogene TRBV3-2), the J gene TRBJ1-6, with TRBD1 matching 12 bases. Here the CDR3 DNA reads TGTGCCAGCAGCCACGACGGGACAGGGGGCAATTCACCCCTCCACTTT. Protein product: CASSHDGTGGNSPLHF.